Below, 25 T cell receptor beta chains from the same sample are listed, as sequenced in a study of graft-versus-host responses after intestinal transplantation. Clones were sequenced by immunoSEQ multiplex PCR, and TCRdb holds only the in-frame ones, with some missing. The repertoire holds around 100,000 clones, with roughly 87% as singletons. These TCRs are of unknown antigen specificity. Source: unstimulated CD4+ T cells sorted from spleen or lymph node cells, taken before intestinal transplant. Receptors were obtained from a human donor who received an intestinal transplant.

This clone was found once. V usage is TRBV6-6 and J usage is TRBJ1-4; 7 nucleotides align to TRBD1. V lost 5 bases to trimming and J lost 4 bases; unmatched junction nucleotides: 7. The CDR3 covers 15 residues. In germline, CDR1 is MNHNY, CDR2 SVGAGI (reference sequence). CDR3 DNA sequence: TGTGCCAGCAGTATCAGACAGGGCCTTAATGAAAAACTGTTTTTT. This sequence encodes CASSIRQGLNEKLFF.

The CDR3 DNA follows: TGTGCCAGCAGCTCCCTCGGGGCTAGTGACACCGGGGAGCTGTTTTTT. Protein product: CASSSLGASDTGELFF. This chain uses TRBV7-6 with TRBJ2-2; D may correspond to TRBD1 or TRBD2 (5 bases each). The length of the CDR3 is 16 residues. The V gene's germline CDR1 is SGHVS and CDR2 FNYEAQ. The V and J ends lost 4 bases and 3 bases respectively, with 15 bases between them.

This clone has only one observation. This chain links TRBV5-1 with TRBJ2-1, with TRBD2 identical over 9 bases. V trimming: 1 base; J trimming: 4 bases; junction bases outside the gene matches: 9. CDR3 length equals 17 residues. Germline loops: CDR1 SGHRS, CDR2 YFSETQ. CDR3 nucleotide sequence: TGCGCCAGCAGCTTGATCTCTCTAGCGGGGAGATACAATGAGCAGTTCTTC. Encoded protein: CASSLISLAGRYNEQFF.

The chain joins TRBV18 to TRBJ2-1; TRBD1 matches 7 bases. The CDR3 is 16 amino acids. The junction had 12 bases not matched to a gene; V was cut back by 6 bases and J by 4 bases. Germline CDR1 KGHSH, CDR2 LQKENI. The CDR3 is CASSRSLDRAYNEQFF. In DNA, the CDR3 is TGTGCCAGCTCGCGATCCCTAGACAGGGCGTACAATGAGCAGTTCTTC.

The chain carries TRBV25-1 and TRBJ2-1; tentatively, D is TRBD2 (6 bases). Germline V gene sequence: CDR1 MGHDK, CDR2 SYGVNS. This CDR3 spans 16 amino acids. The ends were cut back, 3 bases at V and 2 bases at J, with 14 bases in the middle. The CDR3 here is CASSDVTGVTYNEQFF. The CDR3 DNA reads TGTGCCAGCAGTGATGTTACGGGGGTTACCTACAATGAGCAGTTCTTC.

Of note for this clone: Other DNA sequences of this sample code for an identical CDR3. The V call is TRBV5-1, the J call TRBJ2-3; 7 nucleotides agree with TRBD2. V lost 8 bases, J lost 2 bases, and 11 bases stayed unmatched. There are 15 residues in the CDR3. Looked up from germline, CDR1 is SGHRS and CDR2 is YFSETQ. The CDR3 here is CASSPVAGYTDTQYF. In nucleotides, the CDR3 is TGCGCCAGTAGCCCAGTAGCGGGTTACACAGATACGCAGTATTTT.

The table lists this clone with a few counts. The J gene is TRBJ2-7, the V gene TRBV6-1; TRBD1 aligns across 7 bases. Germline CDR1 reads MNHNS; CDR2 reads SASEGT. This CDR3 is built from 14 residues. V lost 0 bases and J lost 3; bases outside the gene matches: 2. CDR3 sequence: CASSEAAGGYEQYF. In nucleotides, the CDR3 is TGTGCCAGCAGTGAAGCGGCAGGGGGCTACGAGCAGTACTTC.

This rearrangement joins TRBV2 to TRBJ2-3; no definite D call. The CDR3 covers 19 residues. V dropped 4 bases and J dropped 2 bases, with 25 bases sitting between them. Germline assignment: CDR1 SNHLY and CDR2 FYNNEI. CDR3 nucleotides: TGTGCCAGCAGTGTTCGGGCGCCTGCAAACGAGACTTACACAGATACGCAGTATTTT. It translates to CASSVRAPANETYTDTQYF.

This chain uses TRBV21-1 with TRBJ1-2. TRBV21-1 represents a pseudogene. The CDR3 totals 15 residues. CDR3 sequence reads: CASSRPGALNYGYTF. In nucleotides, the CDR3 is TGTGCCAGCAGCAGACCAGGCGCACTAAACTATGGCTACACCTTC.

The V call is TRBV12-5, the J call TRBJ2-5, with TRBD2 identical over 15 bases. The trim removed 5 bases at V and 4 bases at J, leaving 8 bases unmatched. The CDR3 runs to 17 residues. The germline V gene encodes CDR1 LGHNT and CDR2 FRNRAP. CDR3 residues: CASGRGTSGGWGETQYF. In nucleotides, the CDR3 is TGTGCTAGTGGTAGAGGGACTAGCGGGGGGTGGGGAGAGACCCAGTACTTC.

The chain couples TRBV5-1 to TRBJ2-3, with D unresolved. The CDR3 has 11 residues. Germline loops: CDR1 SGHRS, CDR2 YFSETQ. Trimming removed 5 bases at V and 2 bases at J, with 3 bases between. DNA of the CDR3: TGCGCCAGCAGAGCCACAGATACGCAGTATTTT. Amino acid sequence: CASRATDTQYF. The full variable domain, rest sourced from reference TRBV5-1 and TRBJ2-3, is KAGVTQTPRYLIKTRGQQVTLSCSPISGHRSVSWYQQTPGQGLQFLFEYFSETQRNKGNFPGRFSGRQFSNSRSEMNVSTLELGDSALYLCASRATDTQYFGPGTRLTVL.

The V gene is TRBV6-5, the J gene TRBJ1-6; no reliable D call. The CDR3 runs to 14 residues. Germline V CDR1 and CDR2: MNHEY, SVGAGI. Between the trimmed V and J ends, which lost 5 bases and 9 bases, there was a span of 14 bases. The CDR3 nucleotides are TGTGCCAGCAGTCGCGGGCTCTACGGTTCACCCCTCCACTTT. It is translated as CASSRGLYGSPLHF.

This clone has just one count. The chain recombines TRBV6-5 with TRBJ2-7; possibly TRBD1 for D (6 bases). Per the germline V gene, CDR1 is MNHEY and CDR2 is SVGAGI. Trimming cost V 5 bases and J 3 bases, with 14 bases left between them. This CDR3 spans 14 amino acids. The CDR3 is CASSKDRNNYEQYF. The CDR3, as DNA: TGTGCCAGCAGTAAAGACAGGAACAACTACGAGCAGTACTTC.

The chain recombines TRBV6-1 with TRBJ2-7; TRBD2 might be the D (7 bases). The germline V gene has CDR1 MNHNS and CDR2 SASEGT. This CDR3 is 15 amino acids long. Trimming shortened V by 1 base and J by 3 bases, and 13 bases separated the two germline ends. The CDR3, as DNA: TGTGCCAGCAGTGAAGGCCGGGGGGCATTCTACGAGCAGTACTTC. This encodes CASSEGRGAFYEQYF.

The chain links TRBV6-5 to TRBJ1-5, with TRBD1 matching over 8 bases. This CDR3 has 13 amino acids. V lost 8 bases, J lost 3 bases, and 3 bases stayed unmatched. The V gene's germline CDR1 is MNHEY and CDR2 SVGAGI. The CDR3 loop reads CASGGQANQPQHF. Written as DNA, the CDR3 is TGTGCCAGCGGGGGACAGGCCAATCAGCCCCAGCATTTT.

The chain uses TRBV5-1 and TRBJ2-7; D perhaps matches TRBD1 (6 bases). CDR3 length equals 17 residues. The ends were cut back, 8 bases at V and 2 bases at J, with 26 bases in the middle. The germline CDR1 and CDR2 sequences are SGHRS and YFSETQ. The CDR3 coding sequence is TGCGCCAGTCGAGCTTGGGTTGGTGCAGGGGACCCCTACGAGCAGTACTTC. Its protein is CASRAWVGAGDPYEQYF.

This chain uses TRBV6-5 with TRBJ1-6; 7 nucleotides align to TRBD1. The ends lost 6 bases at V and 9 bases at J; junction bases unmatched: 8. Germline lookup yields CDR1 MNHEY and CDR2 SVGAGI. This CDR3 has 14 amino acids. CDR3: CASRPGQRGSPLHF. In DNA form, the CDR3 reads TGTGCCAGCAGGCCGGGACAGCGGGGTTCACCCCTCCACTTT.

The CDR3 loop is CASSDNRGPQHF. The CDR3 nucleotides read TGTGCCAGCAGTGATAACCGGGGGCCCCAGCATTTT. V gene TRBV2 combines with J gene TRBJ1-5; D is unclear. Germline CDR1 SNHLY, CDR2 FYNNEI. The CDR3 spans 12 residues. V lost 3 bases and J 9 bases, leaving 9 bases between the germline ends.

V is TRBV15 and J is TRBJ2-3; tentative D call: TRBD1 (5 bases). The CDR3 has 15 residues. Trimming shortened V by 5 bases and J by 8 bases, and 20 bases separated the two germline ends. CDR1 and CDR2 (germline): LNHNV, YYDKDF (reference sequence). CDR3: CATSSYKGFLGTQYF. The CDR3 DNA is TGTGCCACCAGCTCGTACAAGGGGTTCCTCGGTACGCAGTATTTT.

J is TRBJ2-5 and V is TRBV7-6, with TRBD1 matching 12 bases. The CDR3 loop spans 16 amino acids. From germline, CDR1 is SGHVS and CDR2 FNYEAQ. The V and J ends lost 2 bases and 5 bases, in that order; junction bases with no gene match: 6. CDR3 DNA sequence: TGTGCCAGCAGCTTATATGGGGACAGGGGGCTGGAGACCCAGTACTTC. Amino acid sequence: CASSLYGDRGLETQYF.

The V and J genes are TRBV19 and TRBJ1-5, with a tentative D call TRBD1 (5 bases). V lost 3 bases and J 7 bases, leaving 10 bases between the germline ends. Germline values: CDR1 LNHDA, CDR2 SQIVND (reference sequence). This CDR3 spans 13 amino acids. The CDR3 nucleotides are TGTGCCAGTAGTATCGGCAGGGAACAGCCCCAGCATTTT. Encoded protein: CASSIGREQPQHF.

V gene TRBV5-4 combines with J gene TRBJ2-5, with 9 bases identical to TRBD2. CDR1 and CDR2 from the germline V gene are SGHNT and YYREEE (reference sequence). V shed 4 bases and J 5 bases; nucleotides not matched to a gene: 9. The CDR3 is 15 amino acids. The CDR3 DNA is TGTGCCAGCAGCGCAACTAGCGGGCAAGATGAGACCCAGTACTTC. This sequence encodes CASSATSGQDETQYF.

The V and J genes are TRBV7-3 and TRBJ2-1; 9 bases line up with TRBD2. The CDR3 is 18 amino acids. Germline CDR1 reads SGHTA; CDR2 reads FQGTGA. The ends lost 0 bases at V and 1 base at J; junction bases unmatched: 7. The CDR3 sequence is CASSLTSGSRGSYNEQFF. Here the CDR3 DNA reads TGTGCCAGCAGCTTAACTAGCGGGAGTAGAGGATCCTACAATGAGCAGTTCTTC.

CDR3 coding DNA: TGTGCCTCCTCCAACAGGGACTCTGGAAACACCATATATTTT. The encoded protein is CASSNRDSGNTIYF. The J gene is TRBJ1-3, the V gene TRBV19, with TRBD1 as a possible D gene (6 bases). Trimming took 11 bases from V and 0 from J, leaving 14 bases between them. This CDR3 contains 14 residues. The germline V gene has CDR1 LNHDA and CDR2 SQIVND (reference sequence).

The chain uses TRBV6-5 and TRBJ2-7; D is unclear. With 6 bases removed from V and 4 bases from J, the gap between germline ends came to 13 bases. CDR3 length: 13 residues. CDR1 MNHEY and CDR2 SVGAGI come from the germline V gene. CDR3: CASSQPDFYEQYF. CDR3 sequence (DNA): TGTGCCAGCAGCCAACCCGACTTTTACGAGCAGTACTTC.